This T cell receptor (beta chain) was recorded in a study of regulatory T cells in long-lasting Graves disease. The authors built TCR beta libraries using iRepertoire HTBI primers and Arm-PCR of CDR3 regions. One entry per CDR3 protein results from TCRdb running MiXCR on the multiplex PCR reads. The top ten hold about 10% of the sample, which has 530,000 or so distinct CDR3 sequences, roughly 14% seen once. Sample time point: newly diagnosed GD, antithyroid drugs for less than 3 months. RNA isolated from PBMCs was used to make the TCR library. From germline, CDR1 is DFQATT and CDR2 SNEGSKA (reference sequence). CDR3 length: 16 residues. V was clipped by 1 base and J by 5 bases; unmatched bases: 11. This clonotype has a count of ten or more. These sequences were also reported in another study, on T cells in Graves' hyperthyroidism and ophthalmopathy. That work adds: The study left out patients who had uncontrolled infection, other autoimmune disease, pregnancy or lactation. First-round RT-PCR targeting the TCR CDR3 was performed with the HTBI primer set. Most expanded thyroid clonotypes above 0.001 also appeared in blood.

The chain recombines TRBV20-1 with TRBJ2-5, with 9 positions matching TRBD2. The clonotype originates from a young man with Graves disease. Sequenced material: peripheral blood mononuclear cells (PBMCs), taken at new diagnosis, from a patient treated with antithyroid drugs. Written as DNA, the CDR3 is TGCAGTGCTAGAGTGGAGGTAGCGGGAGTTCCGGAGACCCAGTACTTC. This encodes CSARVEVAGVPETQYF.